This T cell receptor (beta chain) was profiled in a study of blood T cell repertoires in COVID-19. The data were produced by immunoSEQ multiplex PCR, yet TCRdb's version contains in-frame clones alone and is incomplete. The data contain a few hundred thousand clones, 70% to 85% of them seen just once; the ten biggest clones take up 15%. Deletions cut 1 base from V and 0 bases from J, with 9 bases between. Looked up from germline, CDR1 is LNHNV and CDR2 is YYDKDF (reference sequence). The CDR3 contains 15 residues. Sequencing was performed on PBMCs or T cells enriched from blood (not recorded which). The rearrangement uses TRBV15 and TRBJ1-1, with a tentative D call TRBD1 (5 bases). The sequence derives from a man aged 35 to 55 who had recovered from COVID-19. In DNA, the CDR3 is TGTGCCACCAGCAGAGGTGCGGGGGTGAACACTGAAGCTTTCTTT. It translates to CATSRGAGVNTEAFF.